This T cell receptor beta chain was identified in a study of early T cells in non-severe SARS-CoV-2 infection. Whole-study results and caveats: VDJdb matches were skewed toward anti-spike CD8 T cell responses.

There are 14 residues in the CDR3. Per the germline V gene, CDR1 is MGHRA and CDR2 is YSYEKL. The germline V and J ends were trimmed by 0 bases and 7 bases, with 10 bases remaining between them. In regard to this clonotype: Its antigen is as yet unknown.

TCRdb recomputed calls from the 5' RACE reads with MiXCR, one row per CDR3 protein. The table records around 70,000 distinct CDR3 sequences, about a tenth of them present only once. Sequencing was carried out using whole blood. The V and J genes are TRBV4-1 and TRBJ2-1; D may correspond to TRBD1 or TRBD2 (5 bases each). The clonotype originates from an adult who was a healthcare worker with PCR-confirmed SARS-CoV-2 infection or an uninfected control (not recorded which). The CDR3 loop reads CASSQEIGTNEQFF. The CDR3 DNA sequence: TGCGCCAGCAGCCAAGAAATAGGGACGAATGAGCAGTTCTTC.